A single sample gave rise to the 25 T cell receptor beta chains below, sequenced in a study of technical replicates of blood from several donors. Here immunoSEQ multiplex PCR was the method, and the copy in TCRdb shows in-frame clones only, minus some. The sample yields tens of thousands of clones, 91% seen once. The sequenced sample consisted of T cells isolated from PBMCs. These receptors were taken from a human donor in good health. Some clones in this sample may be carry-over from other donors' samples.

CDR3 loop: CASSLRQGDSGNTIYF. For the CDR3, the DNA is TGTGCCAGCAGCCTCCGACAGGGGGACTCTGGAAACACCATATATTTT. The chain recombines TRBV7-9 with TRBJ1-3; 9 nucleotides match TRBD1. The CDR3 has 16 residues. The V gene end was trimmed by 5 bases and the J gene end by 0 bases; junction bases not matched to a gene: 5. Germline V gene data show CDR1 as SEHNR and CDR2 as FQNEAQ (reference sequence).

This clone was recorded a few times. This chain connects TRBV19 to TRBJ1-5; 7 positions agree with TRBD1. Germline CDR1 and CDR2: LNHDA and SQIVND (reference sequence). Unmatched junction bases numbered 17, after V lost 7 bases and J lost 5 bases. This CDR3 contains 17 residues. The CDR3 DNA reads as TGTGCCAGTATGGGAATACCGGGACAGAGATCGGATCAGCCCCAGCATTTT. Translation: CASMGIPGQRSDQPQHF.

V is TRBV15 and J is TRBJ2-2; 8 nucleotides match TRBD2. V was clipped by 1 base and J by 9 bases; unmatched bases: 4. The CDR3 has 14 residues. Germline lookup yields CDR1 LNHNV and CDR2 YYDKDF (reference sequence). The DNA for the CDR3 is TGTGCCACCAGCAGAGGTGATAGCGGGAGGGAGCTGTTTTTT. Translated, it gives CATSRGDSGRELFF.

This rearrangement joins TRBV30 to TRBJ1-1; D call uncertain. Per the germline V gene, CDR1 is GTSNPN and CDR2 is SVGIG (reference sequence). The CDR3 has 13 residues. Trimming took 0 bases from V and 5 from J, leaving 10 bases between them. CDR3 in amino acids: CAWSVSLMTEAFF. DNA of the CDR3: TGTGCCTGGAGTGTATCTCTAATGACTGAAGCTTTCTTT.

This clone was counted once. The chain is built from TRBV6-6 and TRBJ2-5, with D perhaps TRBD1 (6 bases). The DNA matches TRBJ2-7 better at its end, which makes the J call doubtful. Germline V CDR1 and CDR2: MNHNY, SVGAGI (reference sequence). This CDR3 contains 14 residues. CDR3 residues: CASRELRDNLEQYF. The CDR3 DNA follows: TGTGCCAGCAGGGAACTCCGGGACAACCTCGAGCAGTACTTC.

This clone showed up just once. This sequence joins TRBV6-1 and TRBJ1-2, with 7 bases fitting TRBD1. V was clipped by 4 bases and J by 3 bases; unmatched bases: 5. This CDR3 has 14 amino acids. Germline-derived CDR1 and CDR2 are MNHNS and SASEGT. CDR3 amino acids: CASSVRGRYYGYTF. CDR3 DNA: TGTGCCAGCAGTGTAAGGGGGCGCTACTATGGCTACACCTTC.

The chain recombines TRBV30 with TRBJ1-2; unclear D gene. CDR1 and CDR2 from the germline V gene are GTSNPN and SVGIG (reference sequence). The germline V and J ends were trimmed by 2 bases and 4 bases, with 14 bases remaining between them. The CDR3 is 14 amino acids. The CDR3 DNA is TGTGCCTGGAGTCGTAACGCCTATTCCTATGGCTACACCTTC. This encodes CAWSRNAYSYGYTF.

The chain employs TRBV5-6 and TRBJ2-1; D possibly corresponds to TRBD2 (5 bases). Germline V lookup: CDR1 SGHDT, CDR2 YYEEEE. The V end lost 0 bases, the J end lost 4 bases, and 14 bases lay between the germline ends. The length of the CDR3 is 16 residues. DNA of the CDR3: TGTGCCAGCAGCTTGGTCGAAGTAGCGCCATACAATGAGCAGTTCTTC. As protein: CASSLVEVAPYNEQFF. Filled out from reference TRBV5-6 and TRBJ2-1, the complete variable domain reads DAGVTQSPTHLIKTRGQQVTLRCSPKSGHDTVSWYQQALGQGPQFIFQYYEEEERQRGNFPDRFSGHQFPNYSSELNVNALLLGDSALYLCASSLVEVAPYNEQFFGPGTRLTVL.

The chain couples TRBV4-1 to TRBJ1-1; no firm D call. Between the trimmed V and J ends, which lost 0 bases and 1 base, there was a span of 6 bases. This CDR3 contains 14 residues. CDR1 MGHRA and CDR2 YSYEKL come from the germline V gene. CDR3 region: CASSQDMRNTEAFF. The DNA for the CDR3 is TGCGCCAGCAGCCAAGATATGCGGAACACTGAAGCTTTCTTT.

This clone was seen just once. The chain's CDR3 is CASSLGANYGYTF. The CDR3 DNA sequence: TGTGCCAGTAGTCTCGGGGCTAACTATGGCTACACCTTC. The gene calls are TRBV19 and TRBJ1-2; D not resolved. Germline V CDR1 and CDR2: LNHDA, SQIVND (reference sequence). The CDR3 extends over 13 amino acids. The V and J ends lost 5 bases and 0 bases respectively, with 7 bases between them.

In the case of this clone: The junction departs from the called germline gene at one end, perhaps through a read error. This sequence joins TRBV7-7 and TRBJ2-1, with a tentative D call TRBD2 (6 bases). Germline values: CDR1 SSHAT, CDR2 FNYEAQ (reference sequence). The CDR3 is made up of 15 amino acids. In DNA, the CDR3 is TGTGCTAGCAGCGTCATCAGCGGGCTCTACAATGAGCAGTTCTTC. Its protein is CASSVISGLYNEQFF.

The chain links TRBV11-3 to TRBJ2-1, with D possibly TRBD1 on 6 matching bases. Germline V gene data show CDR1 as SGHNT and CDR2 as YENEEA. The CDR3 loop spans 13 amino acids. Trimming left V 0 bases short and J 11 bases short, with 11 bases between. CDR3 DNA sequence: TGTGCCAGCAGCTTAGACGTTGACAGGAAGCAGTTCTTC. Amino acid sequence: CASSLDVDRKQFF. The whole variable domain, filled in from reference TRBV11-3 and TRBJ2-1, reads EAGVVQSPRYKIIEKKQPVAFWCNPISGHNTLYWYLQNLGQGPELLIRYENEEAVDDSQLPKDRFSAERLKGVDSTLKIQPAELGDSAVYLCASSLDVDRKQFFGPGTRLTVL.

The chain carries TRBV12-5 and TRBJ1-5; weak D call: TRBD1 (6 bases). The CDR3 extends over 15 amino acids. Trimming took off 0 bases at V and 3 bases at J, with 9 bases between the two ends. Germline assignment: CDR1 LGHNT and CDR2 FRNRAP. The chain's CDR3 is CASGLVRGINQPQHF. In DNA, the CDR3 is TGTGCTAGTGGTTTGGTAAGGGGGATCAATCAGCCCCAGCATTTT.

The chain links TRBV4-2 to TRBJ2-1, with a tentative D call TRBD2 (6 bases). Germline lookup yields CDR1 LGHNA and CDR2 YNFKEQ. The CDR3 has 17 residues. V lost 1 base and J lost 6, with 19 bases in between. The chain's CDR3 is CASSQGGFGSHTNEQFF. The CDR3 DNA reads TGTGCCAGCAGCCAAGGAGGGTTCGGGAGCCACACCAATGAGCAGTTCTTC.

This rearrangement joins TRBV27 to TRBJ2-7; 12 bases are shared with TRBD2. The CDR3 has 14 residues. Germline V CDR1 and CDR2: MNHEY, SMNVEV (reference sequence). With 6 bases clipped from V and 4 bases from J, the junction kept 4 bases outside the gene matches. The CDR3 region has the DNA TGTGCCAGCAGCACGACTAGCGGGAGATACGAGCAGTACTTC. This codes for CASSTTSGRYEQYF.

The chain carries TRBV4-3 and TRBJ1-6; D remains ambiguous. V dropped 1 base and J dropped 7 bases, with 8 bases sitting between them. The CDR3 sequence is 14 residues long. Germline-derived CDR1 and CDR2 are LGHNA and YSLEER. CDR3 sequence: CASSQVAGNSPLHF. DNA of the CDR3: TGCGCCAGCAGCCAAGTAGCTGGGAATTCACCCCTCCACTTT.

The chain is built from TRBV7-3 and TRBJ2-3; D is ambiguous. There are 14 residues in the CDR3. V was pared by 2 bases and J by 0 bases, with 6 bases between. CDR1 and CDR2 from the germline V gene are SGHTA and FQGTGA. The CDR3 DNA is TGTGCCAGCAGCTTATTGTATAGCACAGATACGCAGTATTTT. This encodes CASSLLYSTDTQYF.

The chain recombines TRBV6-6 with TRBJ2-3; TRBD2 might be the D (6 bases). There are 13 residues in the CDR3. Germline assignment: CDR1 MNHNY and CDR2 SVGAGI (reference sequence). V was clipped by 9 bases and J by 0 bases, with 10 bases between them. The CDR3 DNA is TGTGCCAGTCTTAGCGGTAGCACAGATACGCAGTATTTT. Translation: CASLSGSTDTQYF.

For the CDR3, the DNA is TGTGCCAGCAGCGCCTGGGGGGGAGGGGACATTCAGTACTTC. Its protein product is CASSAWGGGDIQYF. V and J are TRBV13 and TRBJ2-4; 7 nucleotides agree with TRBD2. Trimming at V came to 5 bases and at J to 8 bases, leaving 9 bases not matched to a gene. CDR1 PRHDT and CDR2 FYEKMQ come from the germline V gene (reference sequence). The length of the CDR3 is 14 residues. Variable domain in full (rest from reference TRBV13 and TRBJ2-4): AAGVIQSPRHLIKEKRETATLKCYPIPRHDTVYWYQQGPGQDPQFLISFYEKMQSDKGSIPDRFSAQQFSDYHSELNMSSLELGDSALYFCASSAWGGGDIQYFGAGTRLSVL.

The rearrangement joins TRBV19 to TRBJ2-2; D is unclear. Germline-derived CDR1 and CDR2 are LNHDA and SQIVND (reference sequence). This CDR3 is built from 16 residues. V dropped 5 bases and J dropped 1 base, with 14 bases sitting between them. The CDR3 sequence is CASSPGMGLNTGELFF. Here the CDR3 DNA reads TGTGCCAGTAGTCCTGGCATGGGCCTGAACACCGGGGAGCTGTTTTTT.

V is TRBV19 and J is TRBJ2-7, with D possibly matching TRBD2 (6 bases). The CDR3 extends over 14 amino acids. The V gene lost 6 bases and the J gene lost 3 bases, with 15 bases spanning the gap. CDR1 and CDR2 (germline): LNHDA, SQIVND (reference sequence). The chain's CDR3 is CASREAGGIYEQYF. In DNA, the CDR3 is TGTGCCAGTAGGGAGGCCGGGGGAATCTACGAGCAGTACTTC.

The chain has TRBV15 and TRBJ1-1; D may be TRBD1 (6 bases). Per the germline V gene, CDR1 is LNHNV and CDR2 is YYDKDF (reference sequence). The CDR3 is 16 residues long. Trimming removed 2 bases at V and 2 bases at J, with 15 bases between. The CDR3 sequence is CATSRNPGTPNTEAFF. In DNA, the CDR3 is TGTGCCACCAGCAGAAACCCCGGGACACCTAACACTGAAGCTTTCTTT.

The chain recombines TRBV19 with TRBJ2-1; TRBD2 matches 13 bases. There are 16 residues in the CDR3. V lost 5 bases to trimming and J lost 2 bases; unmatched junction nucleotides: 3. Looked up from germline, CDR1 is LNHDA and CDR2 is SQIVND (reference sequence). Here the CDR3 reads CASSEGTSGAYNEQFF. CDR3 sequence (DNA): TGTGCCAGTAGTGAAGGGACTAGCGGGGCCTACAATGAGCAGTTCTTC.

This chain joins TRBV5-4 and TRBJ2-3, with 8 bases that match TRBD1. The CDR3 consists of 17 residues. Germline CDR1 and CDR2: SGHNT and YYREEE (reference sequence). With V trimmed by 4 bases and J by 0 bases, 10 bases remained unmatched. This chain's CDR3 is CASSGATGDFSTDTQYF. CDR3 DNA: TGTGCCAGCAGCGGGGCGACAGGGGATTTCAGCACAGATACGCAGTATTTT.

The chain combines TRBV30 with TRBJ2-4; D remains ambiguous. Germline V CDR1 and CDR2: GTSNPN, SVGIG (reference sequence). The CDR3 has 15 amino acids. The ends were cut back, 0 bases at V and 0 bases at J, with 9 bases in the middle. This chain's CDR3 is CAWSVSQLAKNIQYF. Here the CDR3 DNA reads TGTGCCTGGAGTGTGTCACAGCTAGCCAAAAACATTCAGTACTTC.